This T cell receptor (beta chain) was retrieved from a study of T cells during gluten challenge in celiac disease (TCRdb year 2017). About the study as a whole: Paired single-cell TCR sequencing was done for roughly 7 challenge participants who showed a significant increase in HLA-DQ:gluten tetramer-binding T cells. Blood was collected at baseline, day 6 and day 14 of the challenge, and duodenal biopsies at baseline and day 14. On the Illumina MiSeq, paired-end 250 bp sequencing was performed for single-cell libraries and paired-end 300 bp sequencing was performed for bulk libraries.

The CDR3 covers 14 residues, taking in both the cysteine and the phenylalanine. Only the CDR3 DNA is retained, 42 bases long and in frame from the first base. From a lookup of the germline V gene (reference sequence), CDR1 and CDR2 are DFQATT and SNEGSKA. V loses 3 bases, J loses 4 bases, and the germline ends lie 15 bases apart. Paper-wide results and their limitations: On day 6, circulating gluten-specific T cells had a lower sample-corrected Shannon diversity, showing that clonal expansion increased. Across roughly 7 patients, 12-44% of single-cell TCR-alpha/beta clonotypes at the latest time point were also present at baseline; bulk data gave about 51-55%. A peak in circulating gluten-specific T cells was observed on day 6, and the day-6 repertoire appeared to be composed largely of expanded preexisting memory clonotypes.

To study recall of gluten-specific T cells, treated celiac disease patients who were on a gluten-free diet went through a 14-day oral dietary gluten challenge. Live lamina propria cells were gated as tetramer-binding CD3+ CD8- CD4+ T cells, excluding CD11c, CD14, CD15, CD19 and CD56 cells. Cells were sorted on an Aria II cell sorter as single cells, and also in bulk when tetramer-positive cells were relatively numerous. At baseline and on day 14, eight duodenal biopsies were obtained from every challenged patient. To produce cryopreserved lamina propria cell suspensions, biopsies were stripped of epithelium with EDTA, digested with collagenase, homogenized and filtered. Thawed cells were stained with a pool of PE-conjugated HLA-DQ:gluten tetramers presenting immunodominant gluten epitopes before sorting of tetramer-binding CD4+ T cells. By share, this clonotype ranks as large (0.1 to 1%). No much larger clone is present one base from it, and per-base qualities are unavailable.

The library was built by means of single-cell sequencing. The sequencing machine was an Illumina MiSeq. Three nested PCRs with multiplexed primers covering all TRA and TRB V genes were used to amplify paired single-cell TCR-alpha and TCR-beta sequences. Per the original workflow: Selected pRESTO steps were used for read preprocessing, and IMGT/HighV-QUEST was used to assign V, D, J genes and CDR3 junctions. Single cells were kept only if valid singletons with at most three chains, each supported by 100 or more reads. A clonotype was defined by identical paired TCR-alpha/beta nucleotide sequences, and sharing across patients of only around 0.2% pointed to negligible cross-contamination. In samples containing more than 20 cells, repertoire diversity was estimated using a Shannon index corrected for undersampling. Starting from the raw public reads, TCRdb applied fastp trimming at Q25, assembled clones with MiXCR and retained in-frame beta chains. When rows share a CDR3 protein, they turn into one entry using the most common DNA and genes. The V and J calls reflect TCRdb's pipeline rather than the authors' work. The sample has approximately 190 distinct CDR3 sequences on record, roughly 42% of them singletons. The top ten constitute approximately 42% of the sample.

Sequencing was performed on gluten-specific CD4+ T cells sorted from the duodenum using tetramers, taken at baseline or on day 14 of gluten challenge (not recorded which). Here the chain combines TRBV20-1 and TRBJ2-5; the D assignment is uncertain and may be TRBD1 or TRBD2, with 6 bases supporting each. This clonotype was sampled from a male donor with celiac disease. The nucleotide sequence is TGCAGTGCTAGCGGGGGCTCGTTCGTAGAGACCCAGTACTTC. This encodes CSASGGSFVETQYF.